This TCR beta chain was profiled in a study of CD8 T cells in ankylosing spondylitis. General study findings and limits: The study identified a TCR beta motif of several highly homologous variants that appeared characteristic of ankylosing spondylitis blood. Clones linked to disease, bearing a CD8+ phenotype, were relatively rare in peripheral blood. Some of the motif variants had earlier been found in reactive arthritis patients' fluid and blood.

As concerns this clonotype: Its target is not known.

This CDR3 comprises 14 residues. Per germline, CDR1 SGHNT and CDR2 YYREEE (reference sequence). V was shortened by 4 bases and J by 4 bases, with 13 bases between the two germline ends. Construction of TCR beta libraries was performed using quantitative 5'-RACE with molecular barcodes. TCRdb itself ran the 5' RACE reads through MiXCR, one entry per CDR3 protein. The profile covers 400,000 or so distinct CDR3 sequences, with about 24% appearing a single time and roughly 0.8% taken by the ten largest. V and J are TRBV5-4 and TRBJ2-3; D call uncertain. Sequencing used blood, either unsorted or a sorted T cell fraction (not recorded which). The sequence came from a male donor with ankylosing spondylitis. The CDR3 is CASSPDSAADTQYF. Written as DNA, the CDR3 is TGTGCCAGCAGCCCAGACTCCGCGGCAGATACGCAGTATTTT.